This TCR beta chain was found in a study of blood T cell repertoires in COVID-19. Study details: T cells, B-cell-depleted T cells, or PBMCs provided the cDNA or gDNA that served as material.

This clone was observed once. In germline, CDR1 is MGHRA, CDR2 YSYEKL. This CDR3 comprises 12 residues. V lost 2 bases and J lost 6, with 6 bases in between. Original processing notes: Amplified reference gene primers provided the basis for estimating nucleated cell counts. Generated by immunoSEQ multiplex PCR, the TCRdb table keeps only in-frame clones and is missing some. V and J calls and clone size are those listed in that table; D and trimming were worked out from the DNA. The table lists 250,000 or so clones, roughly 84% of them singletons. The rearrangement uses TRBV4-1 and TRBJ2-3; the D is unclear. Sequencing was carried out using peripheral blood. The sequence was collected from a woman aged 35 to 49 who had recovered from COVID-19. The CDR3 spells CASSQTVDTQYF. In DNA, the CDR3 is TGCGCCAGCAGCCAAACGGTGGATACGCAGTATTTT.